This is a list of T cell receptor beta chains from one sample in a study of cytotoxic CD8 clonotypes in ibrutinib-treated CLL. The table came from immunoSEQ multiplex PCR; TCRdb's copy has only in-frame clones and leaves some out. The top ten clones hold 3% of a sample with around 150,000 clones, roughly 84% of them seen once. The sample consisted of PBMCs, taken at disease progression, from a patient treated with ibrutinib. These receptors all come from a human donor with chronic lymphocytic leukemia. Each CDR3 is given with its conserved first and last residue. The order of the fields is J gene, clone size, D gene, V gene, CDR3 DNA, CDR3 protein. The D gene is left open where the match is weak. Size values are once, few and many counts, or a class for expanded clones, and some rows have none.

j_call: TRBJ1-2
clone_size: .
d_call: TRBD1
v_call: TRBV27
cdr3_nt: TGTGCCAGCTCCTTCGACAGGGCGGGCGGCTACACCTTC
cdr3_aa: CASSFDRAGGYTF

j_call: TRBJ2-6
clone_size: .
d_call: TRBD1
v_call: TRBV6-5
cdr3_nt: TGTGCCAGCAGACAAGACAGGGTTGGGGCCAACGTCCTGACTTTC
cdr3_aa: CASRQDRVGANVLTF

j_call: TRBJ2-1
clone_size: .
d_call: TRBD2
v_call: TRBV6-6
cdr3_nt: TGTGCCAGCAGTGACAGCGGGAGGGGGGACAATGAGCAGTTCTTC
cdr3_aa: CASSDSGRGDNEQFF

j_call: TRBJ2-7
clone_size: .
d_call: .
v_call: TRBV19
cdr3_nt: TGTGCCAGTAGTATAAAGGGCGAGGGGCGCTACGAGCAGTACTTC
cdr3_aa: CASSIKGEGRYEQYF

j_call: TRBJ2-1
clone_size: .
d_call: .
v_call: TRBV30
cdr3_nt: TGTGCCTGGAATACATTAGCTGCCCACAATGAGCAGTTCTTC
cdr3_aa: CAWNTLAAHNEQFF

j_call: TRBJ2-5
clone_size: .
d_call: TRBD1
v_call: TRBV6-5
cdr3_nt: TGTGCCAGCAGTTACTCCAGGGGGCGGGTGCGGGAGACCCAGTACTTC
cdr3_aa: CASSYSRGRVRETQYF

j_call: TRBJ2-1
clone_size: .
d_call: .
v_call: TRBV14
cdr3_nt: TGTGCCAGCAGCCAAGATCTAGTTTTTGGGCCCGAGAGCGTTCCACATGAGCAGTTCTTC
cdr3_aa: CASSQDLVFGPESVPHEQFF

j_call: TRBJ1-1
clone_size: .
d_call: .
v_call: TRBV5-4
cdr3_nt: TGTGCCAGCAACTATATGGGGGGTGAAGCTTTCTTT
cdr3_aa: CASNYMGGEAFF

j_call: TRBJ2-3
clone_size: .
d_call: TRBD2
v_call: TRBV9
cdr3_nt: TGTGCCAGCAGCGTTCCCCCGACTAGCCAAGGGTGGTCAGATACGCAGTATTTT
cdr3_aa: CASSVPPTSQGWSDTQYF

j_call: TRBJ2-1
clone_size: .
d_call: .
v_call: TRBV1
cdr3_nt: TGCACCAGCAGCCAAGATCTATTAAGGGCGTCTGACAATGAGCAGTTCTTC
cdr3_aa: CTSSQDLLRASDNEQFF

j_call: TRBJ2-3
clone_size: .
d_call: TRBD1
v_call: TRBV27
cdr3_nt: TGTGCCAGCAGTCTGGACAGGATCACAGATACGCAGTATTTT
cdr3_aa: CASSLDRITDTQYF

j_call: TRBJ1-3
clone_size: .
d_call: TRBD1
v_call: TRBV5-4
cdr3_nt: TGTGCCAGCAGCATTATAGGACAGGGGAAATCTGGAAACACCATATATTTT
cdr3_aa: CASSIIGQGKSGNTIYF

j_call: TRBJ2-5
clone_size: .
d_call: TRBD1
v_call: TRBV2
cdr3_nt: TGTGCCAGCAGCCAATTCGGGACAGGAGAGACCCAGTACTTC
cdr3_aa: CASSQFGTGETQYF

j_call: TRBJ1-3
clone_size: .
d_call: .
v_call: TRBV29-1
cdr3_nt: TGCAGCGTTGAATGGCGAAACACCATATATTTT
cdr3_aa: CSVEWRNTIYF

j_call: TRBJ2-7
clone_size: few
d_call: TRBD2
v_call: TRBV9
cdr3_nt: TGTGCCAGCAGCATACGGGACTACTACGAGCAGTACTTC
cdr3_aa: CASSIRDYYEQYF

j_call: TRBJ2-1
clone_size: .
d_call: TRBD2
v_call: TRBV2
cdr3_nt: TGTGCCAGGACTAGCGAAAACAATGAGCAGTTCTTC
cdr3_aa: CARTSENNEQFF

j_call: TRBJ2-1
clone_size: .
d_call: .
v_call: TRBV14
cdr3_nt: TGTGCCAGCAGCCCGAGGCTCGCCTACAATGAGCAGTTCTTC
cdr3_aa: CASSPRLAYNEQFF

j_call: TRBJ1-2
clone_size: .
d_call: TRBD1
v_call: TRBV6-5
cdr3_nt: TGTGCCAGCAGTTACAACAGGGGTTTCTATGGCTACACCTTC
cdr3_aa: CASSYNRGFYGYTF